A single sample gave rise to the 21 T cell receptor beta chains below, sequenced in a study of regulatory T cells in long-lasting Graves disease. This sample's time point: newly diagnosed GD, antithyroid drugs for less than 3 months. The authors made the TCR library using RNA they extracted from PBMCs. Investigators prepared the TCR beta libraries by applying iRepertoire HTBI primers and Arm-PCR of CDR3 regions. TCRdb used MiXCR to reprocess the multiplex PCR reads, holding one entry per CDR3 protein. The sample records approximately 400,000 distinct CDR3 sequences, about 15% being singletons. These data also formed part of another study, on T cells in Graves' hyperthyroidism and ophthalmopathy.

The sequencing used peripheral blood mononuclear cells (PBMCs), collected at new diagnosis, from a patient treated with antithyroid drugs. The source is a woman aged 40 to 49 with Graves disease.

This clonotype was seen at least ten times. The CDR3 sequence is CASRNSGSPYEQYF. CDR3 bases: TGTGCCAGCAGGAATAGCGGGAGCCCCTACGAGCAGTACTTC. The J gene is TRBJ2-7, the V gene TRBV28; 9 nucleotides match TRBD2. Germline V CDR1 and CDR2: MDHEN, SYDVKM. V shed 6 bases, J shed 2 bases, and the junction held 5 bases outside the gene matches. This CDR3 has 14 residues.

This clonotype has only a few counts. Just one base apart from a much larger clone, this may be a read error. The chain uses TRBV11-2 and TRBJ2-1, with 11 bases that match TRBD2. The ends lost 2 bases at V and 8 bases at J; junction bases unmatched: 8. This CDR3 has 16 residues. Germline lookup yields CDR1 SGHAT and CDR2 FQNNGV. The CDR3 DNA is TGTGCCAGCAGCTTAAGGCTAGCGGGAGGCTTGGATGAGCAGTTCTTC. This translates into CASSLRLAGGLDEQFF.

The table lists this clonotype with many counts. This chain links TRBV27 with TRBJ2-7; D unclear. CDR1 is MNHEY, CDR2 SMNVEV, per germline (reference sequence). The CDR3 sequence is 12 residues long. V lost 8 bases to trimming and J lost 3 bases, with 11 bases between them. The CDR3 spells CASGYTDYEQYF. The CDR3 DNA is TGTGCCAGCGGCTACACAGACTACGAGCAGTACTTC.

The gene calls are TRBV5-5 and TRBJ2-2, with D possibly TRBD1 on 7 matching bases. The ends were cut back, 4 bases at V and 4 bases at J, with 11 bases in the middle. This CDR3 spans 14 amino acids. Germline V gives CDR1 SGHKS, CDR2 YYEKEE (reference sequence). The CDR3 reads CASSTGDSTGELFF. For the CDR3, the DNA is TGTGCCAGCAGCACGGGGGACAGCACCGGGGAGCTGTTTTTT.

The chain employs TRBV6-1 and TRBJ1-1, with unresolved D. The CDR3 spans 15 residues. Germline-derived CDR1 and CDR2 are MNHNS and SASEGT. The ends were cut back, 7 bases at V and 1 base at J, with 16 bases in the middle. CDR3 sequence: CASKTTYRENTEAFF. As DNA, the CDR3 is TGTGCCAGCAAGACGACATATCGGGAGAACACTGAAGCTTTCTTT.

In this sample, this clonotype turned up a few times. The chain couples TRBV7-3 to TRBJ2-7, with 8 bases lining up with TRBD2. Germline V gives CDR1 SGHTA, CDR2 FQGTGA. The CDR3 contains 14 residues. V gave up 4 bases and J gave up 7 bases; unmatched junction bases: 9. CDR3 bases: TGTGCCAGCAGCTCCTCGGGGGGGGAATCGGAGCAGTACTTC. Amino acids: CASSSSGGESEQYF.

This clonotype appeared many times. The CDR3 loop is CASSFNLGGRGSSVLTDTDTQYF. The CDR3 DNA sequence: TGTGCCAGCAGTTTTAATCTTGGGGGAAGGGGGTCCTCAGTCCTTACCGACACAGATACGCAGTATTTT. The chain joins TRBV28 to TRBJ2-3, with D possibly matching TRBD1 (6 bases). The V end lost 3 bases, the J end lost 2 bases, and 36 bases lay between the germline ends. The CDR3 consists of 23 residues. Germline loops: CDR1 MDHEN, CDR2 SYDVKM.

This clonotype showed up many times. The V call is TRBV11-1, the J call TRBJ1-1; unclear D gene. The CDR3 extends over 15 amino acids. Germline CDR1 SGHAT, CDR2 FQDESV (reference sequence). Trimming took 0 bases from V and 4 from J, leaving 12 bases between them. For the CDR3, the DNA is TGTGCCAGCAGCTTAGCGCGGTCTAGAGGCACTGAAGCTTTCTTT. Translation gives CASSLARSRGTEAFF.

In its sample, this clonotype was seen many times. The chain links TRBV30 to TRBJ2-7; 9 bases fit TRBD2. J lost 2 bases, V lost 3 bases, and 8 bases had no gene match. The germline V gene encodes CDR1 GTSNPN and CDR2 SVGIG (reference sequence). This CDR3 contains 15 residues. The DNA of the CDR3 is TGTGCCTGGAGGAGAGGGGTAGCGGGGGCCTACGAGCAGTACTTC. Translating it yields CAWRRGVAGAYEQYF.

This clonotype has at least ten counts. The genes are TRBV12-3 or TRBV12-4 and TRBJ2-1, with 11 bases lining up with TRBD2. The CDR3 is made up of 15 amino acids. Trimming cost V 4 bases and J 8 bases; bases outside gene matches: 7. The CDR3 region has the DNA TGTGCCAGCAGTTCCACTAGCGGGAGTAGGGATGAGCAGTTCTTC. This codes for CASSSTSGSRDEQFF.

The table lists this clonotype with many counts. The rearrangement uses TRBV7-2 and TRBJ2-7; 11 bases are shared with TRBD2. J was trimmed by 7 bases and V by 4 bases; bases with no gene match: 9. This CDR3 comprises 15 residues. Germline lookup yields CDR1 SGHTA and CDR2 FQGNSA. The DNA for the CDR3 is TGTGCCAGCAGCTCGGTAGCGGGAGGGCCATATGAGCAGTACTTC. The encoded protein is CASSSVAGGPYEQYF.

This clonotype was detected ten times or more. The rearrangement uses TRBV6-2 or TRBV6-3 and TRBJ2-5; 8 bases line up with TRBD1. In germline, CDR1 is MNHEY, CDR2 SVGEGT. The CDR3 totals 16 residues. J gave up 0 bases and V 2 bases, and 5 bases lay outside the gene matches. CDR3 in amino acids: CASSYRTGLDQETQYF. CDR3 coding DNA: TGTGCCAGCAGTTACCGGACAGGGTTGGACCAAGAGACCCAGTACTTC.

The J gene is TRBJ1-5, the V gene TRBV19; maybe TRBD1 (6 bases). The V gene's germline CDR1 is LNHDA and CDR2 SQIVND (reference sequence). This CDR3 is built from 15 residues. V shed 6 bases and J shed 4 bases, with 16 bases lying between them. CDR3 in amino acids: CASSPVGGTNQPQHF. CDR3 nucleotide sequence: TGTGCCAGTAGCCCCGTAGGGGGTACTAATCAGCCCCAGCATTTT.

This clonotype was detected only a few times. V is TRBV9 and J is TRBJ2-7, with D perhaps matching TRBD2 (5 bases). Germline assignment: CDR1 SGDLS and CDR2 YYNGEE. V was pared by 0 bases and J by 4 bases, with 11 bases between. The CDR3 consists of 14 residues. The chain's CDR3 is CASSVAGSGYEQYF. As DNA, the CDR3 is TGTGCCAGCAGCGTAGCTGGGAGCGGTTACGAGCAGTACTTC.

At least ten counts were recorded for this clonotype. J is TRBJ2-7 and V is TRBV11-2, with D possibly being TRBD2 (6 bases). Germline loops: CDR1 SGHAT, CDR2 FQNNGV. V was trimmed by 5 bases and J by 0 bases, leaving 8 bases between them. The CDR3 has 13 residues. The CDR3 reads CASSGGTSYEQYF. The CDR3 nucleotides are TGTGCCAGCAGCGGGGGGACCTCCTACGAGCAGTACTTC.

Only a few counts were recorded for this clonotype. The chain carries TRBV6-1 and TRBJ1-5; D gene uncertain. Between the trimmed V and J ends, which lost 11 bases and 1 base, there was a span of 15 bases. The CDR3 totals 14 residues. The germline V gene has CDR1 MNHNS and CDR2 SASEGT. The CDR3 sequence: CAPRVCISNQPQHF. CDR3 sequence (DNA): TGTGCCCCCCGGGTATGTATAAGCAATCAGCCCCAGCATTTT.

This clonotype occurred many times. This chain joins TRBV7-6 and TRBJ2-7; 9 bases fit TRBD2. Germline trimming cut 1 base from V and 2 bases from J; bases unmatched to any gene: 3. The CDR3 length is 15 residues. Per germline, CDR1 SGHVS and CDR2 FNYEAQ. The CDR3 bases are TGTGCCAGCAGCTTAGGGGGGACTAGCCCCTACGAGCAGTACTTC. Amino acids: CASSLGGTSPYEQYF.

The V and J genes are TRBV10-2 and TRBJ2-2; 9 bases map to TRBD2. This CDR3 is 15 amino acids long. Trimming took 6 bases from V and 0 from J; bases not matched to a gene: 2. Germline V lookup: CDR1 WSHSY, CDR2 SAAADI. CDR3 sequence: CASRLAGSNTGELFF. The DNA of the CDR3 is TGCGCCAGCAGGCTAGCGGGATCGAACACCGGGGAGCTGTTTTTT.

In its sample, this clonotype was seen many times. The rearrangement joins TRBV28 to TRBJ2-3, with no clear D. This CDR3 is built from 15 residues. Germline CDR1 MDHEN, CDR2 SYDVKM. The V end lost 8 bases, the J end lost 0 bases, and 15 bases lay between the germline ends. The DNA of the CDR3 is TGTGCCAGCCACAGCCGTCAAACTAGCACAGATACGCAGTATTTT. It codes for CASHSRQTSTDTQYF. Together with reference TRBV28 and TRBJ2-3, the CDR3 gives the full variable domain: DVKVTQSSRYLVKRTGEKVFLECVQDMDHENMFWYRQDPGLGLRLIYFSYDVKMKEKGDIPEGYSVSREKKERFSLILESASTNQTSMYLCASHSRQTSTDTQYFGPGTRLTVL.

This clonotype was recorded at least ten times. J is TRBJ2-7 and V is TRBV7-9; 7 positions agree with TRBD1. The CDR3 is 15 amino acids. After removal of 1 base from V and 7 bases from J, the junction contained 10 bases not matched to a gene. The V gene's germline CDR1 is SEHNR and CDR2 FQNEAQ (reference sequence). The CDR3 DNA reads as TGTGCCAGCAGCTTAGGGGCCATCACAGGGGAAGAGCAGTACTTC. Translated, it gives CASSLGAITGEEQYF.

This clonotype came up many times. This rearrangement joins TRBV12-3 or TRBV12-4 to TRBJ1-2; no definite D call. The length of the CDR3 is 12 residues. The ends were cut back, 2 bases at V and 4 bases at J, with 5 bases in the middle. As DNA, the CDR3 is TGTGCCAGCAGTTTATACTCCTATGGCTACACCTTC. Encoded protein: CASSLYSYGYTF.